This TCR beta chain was sequenced for a study of CD8+CD57+ T cells in acquired aplastic anemia (dated by TCRdb to the late 2010s). About the full investigation: A mean of 3.2 ug of DNA, ranging from roughly 0.19 to 27.4 ug, was extracted from sorted CD4+ and CD8+ cells. Healthy donor samples averaged roughly 9.9 million reads for CD4+ and about 12 million for CD8+ cells.

In this study, sorted CD4+ and CD8+ T cells from the blood of healthy subjects and of severe aplastic anemia patients had their TCR repertoires deep-sequenced. Ficoll-Paque density gradient centrifugation was used to isolate peripheral blood mononuclear cells. Before DNA extraction, CD4+ and CD8+ T cells were sorted by FACS or by magnetic beads. Regarding this clonotype: Its antigen remains undetermined. Qualities for individual bases were not recorded, and no much larger clone is one base off.

The germline V gene (reference sequence) supplies CDR1 DFQATT and CDR2 SNEGSKA. Taken from cysteine to phenylalanine, the CDR3 has 13 residues. CDR3 DNA only is kept here, 39 bases in frame from base 1. Trimming takes 4 bases from V and 5 bases from J, and the germline ends sit 14 bases apart. Study-level results and caveats: No significant difference in CD8+ Simpson's diversity was found between patients and healthy controls (P=0.060). Roughly 31 CD8+ CDR3 sequences were shared between patients and controls but appeared highly expressed in patients and within their immunodominant clones.

Profiling of TCR beta VDJ combinations and CDR3 sequences used genomic DNA as the template. An Illumina HiSeq 2000 was the platform used for TCR repertoire sequencing. The study's processing was this. Repertoires were assessed using TRBV/TRBJ rearrangement plots, CDR3 size and DJ length profiles, and Simpson's diversity index. The most abundant DNA sequence in the deep sequencing data was defined as the immunodominant clone. CDR3 amino acid sequences were screened for sharing across subjects and were compared with published repertoires and the VDJdb database. Through fastp at Q25 and MiXCR, TCRdb rebuilt clones from the public reads, retaining in-frame beta chains. Here each entry gathers all rows of one CDR3 protein and keeps the most common genes and DNA. For this entry, the V and J calls and clone size follow TCRdb and not the study's own pipeline. The table for this sample lists about 170,000 distinct CDR3 sequences; 50% to 75% of them were counted only once. The ten top clones hold roughly 44% of the sample.

The V and J segments used are TRBV20-1 and TRBJ2-5; matching of 6 bases hints at TRBD1 as the D gene. The sample taken for sequencing was sorted CD4+, CD8+, or CD8+CD57+ T cells (not recorded which) from PBMCs. This TCR derives from a human donor in good health. The CDR3 region reads CSAMRRQVETQYF. The DNA sequence reads TGCAGTGCTATGCGGCGACAGGTCGAGACCCAGTACTTC.